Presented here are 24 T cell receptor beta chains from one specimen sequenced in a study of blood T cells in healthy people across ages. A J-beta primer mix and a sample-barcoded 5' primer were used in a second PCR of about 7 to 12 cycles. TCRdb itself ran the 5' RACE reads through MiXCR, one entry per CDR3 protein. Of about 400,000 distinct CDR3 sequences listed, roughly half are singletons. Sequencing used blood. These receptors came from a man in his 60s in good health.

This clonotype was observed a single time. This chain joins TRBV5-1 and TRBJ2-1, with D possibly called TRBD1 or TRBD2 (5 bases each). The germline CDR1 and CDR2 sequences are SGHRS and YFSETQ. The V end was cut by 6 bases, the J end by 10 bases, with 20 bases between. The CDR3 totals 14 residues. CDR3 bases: TGCGCCAGCACCTCTTTGGGACGGAGAAAGGAGCAGTTCTTC. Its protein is CASTSLGRRKEQFF.

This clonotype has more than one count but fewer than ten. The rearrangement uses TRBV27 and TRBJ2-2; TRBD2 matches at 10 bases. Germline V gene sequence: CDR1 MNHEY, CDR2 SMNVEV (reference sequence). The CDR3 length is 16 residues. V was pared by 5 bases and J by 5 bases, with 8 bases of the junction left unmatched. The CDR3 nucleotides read TGTGCCAGCAGTCGACAAGCGGGAGGGGTGACCGGGGAGCTGTTTTTT. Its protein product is CASSRQAGGVTGELFF.

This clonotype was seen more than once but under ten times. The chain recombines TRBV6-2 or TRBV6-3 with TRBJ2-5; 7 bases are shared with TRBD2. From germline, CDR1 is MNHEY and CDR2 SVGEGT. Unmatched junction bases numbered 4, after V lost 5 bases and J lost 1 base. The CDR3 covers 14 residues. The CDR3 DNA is TGTGCCAGCAGTCAGCGGGAACGCCAAGAGACCCAGTACTTC. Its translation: CASSQRERQETQYF.

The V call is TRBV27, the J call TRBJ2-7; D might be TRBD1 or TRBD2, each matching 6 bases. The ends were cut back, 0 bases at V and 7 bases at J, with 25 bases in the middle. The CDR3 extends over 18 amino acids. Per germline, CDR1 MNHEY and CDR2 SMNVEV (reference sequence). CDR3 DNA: TGTGCCAGCAGTTTATCCCTTGGCGGGACAAAATCCTACAATGAGCAGTACTTC. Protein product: CASSLSLGGTKSYNEQYF.

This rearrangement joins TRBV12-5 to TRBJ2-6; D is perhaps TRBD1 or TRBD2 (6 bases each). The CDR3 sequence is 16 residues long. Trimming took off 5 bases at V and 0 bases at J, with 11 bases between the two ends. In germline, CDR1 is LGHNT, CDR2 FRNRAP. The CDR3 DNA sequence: TGTGCTAGTGGTCGCGGGACAAACTCTGGGGCCAACGTCCTGACTTTC. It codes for CASGRGTNSGANVLTF. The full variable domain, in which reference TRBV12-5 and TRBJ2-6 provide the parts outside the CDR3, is DARVTQTPRHKVTEMGQEVTMRCQPILGHNTVFWYRQTMMQGLELLAYFRNRAPLDDSGMPKDRFSAEMPDATLATLKIQPSEPRDSAVYFCASGRGTNSGANVLTFGAGSRLTVL.

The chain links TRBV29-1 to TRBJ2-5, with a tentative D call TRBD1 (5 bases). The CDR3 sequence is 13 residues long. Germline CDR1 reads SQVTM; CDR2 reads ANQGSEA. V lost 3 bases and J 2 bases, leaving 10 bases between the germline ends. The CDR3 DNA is TGCAGCGTTGAGGCACAGGCGCAAGAGACCCAGTACTTC. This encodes CSVEAQAQETQYF.

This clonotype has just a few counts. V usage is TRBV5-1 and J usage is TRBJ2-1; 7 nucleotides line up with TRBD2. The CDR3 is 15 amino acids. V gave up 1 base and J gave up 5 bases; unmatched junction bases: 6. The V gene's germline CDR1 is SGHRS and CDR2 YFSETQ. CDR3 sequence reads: CASSLLGDYDNEQFF. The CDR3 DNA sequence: TGCGCCAGCAGCTTGTTAGGGGACTACGACAATGAGCAGTTCTTC.

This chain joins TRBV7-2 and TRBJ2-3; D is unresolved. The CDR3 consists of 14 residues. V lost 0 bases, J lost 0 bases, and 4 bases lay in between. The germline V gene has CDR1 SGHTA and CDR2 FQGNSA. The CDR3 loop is CASSLAASTDTQYF. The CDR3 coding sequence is TGTGCCAGCAGCTTAGCTGCGAGCACAGATACGCAGTATTTT.

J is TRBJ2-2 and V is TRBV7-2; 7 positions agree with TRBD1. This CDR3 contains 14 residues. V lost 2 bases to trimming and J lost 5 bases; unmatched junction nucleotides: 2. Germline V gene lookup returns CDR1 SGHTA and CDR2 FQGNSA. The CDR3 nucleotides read TGTGCCAGCAGCTTAACAGGGGTGACCGGGGAGCTGTTTTTT. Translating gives CASSLTGVTGELFF.

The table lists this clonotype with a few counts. The CDR3 DNA follows: TGTGCCACCACCCCATTCCGAGCGGGGGGTCCCTACGAGCAGTACTTC. It is translated as CATTPFRAGGPYEQYF. V is TRBV21-1 and J is TRBJ2-7; TRBD2, the D gene given by the table, was not confirmed from the DNA. TRBV21-1 is tagged as a pseudogene. The CDR3 runs to 16 residues.

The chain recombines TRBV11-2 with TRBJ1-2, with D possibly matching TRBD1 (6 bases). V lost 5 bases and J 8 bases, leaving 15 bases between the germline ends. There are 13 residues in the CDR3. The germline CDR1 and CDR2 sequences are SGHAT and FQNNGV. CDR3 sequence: CASSQDSIGGYTF. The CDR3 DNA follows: TGTGCCAGCAGCCAGGACAGTATCGGAGGCTACACCTTC.

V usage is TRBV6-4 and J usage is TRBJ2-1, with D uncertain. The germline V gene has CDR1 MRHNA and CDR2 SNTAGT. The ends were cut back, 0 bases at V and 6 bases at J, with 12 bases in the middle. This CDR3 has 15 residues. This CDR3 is CASSDSHGPLNEQFF. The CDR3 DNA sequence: TGTGCCAGCAGTGACTCGCATGGCCCCCTCAATGAGCAGTTCTTC.

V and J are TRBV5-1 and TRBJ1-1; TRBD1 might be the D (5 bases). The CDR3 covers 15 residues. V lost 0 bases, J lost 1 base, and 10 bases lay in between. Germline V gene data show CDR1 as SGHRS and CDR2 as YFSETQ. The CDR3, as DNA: TGCGCCAGCAGCTTGGCAGGGACGCGGAACACTGAAGCTTTCTTT. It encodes CASSLAGTRNTEAFF.

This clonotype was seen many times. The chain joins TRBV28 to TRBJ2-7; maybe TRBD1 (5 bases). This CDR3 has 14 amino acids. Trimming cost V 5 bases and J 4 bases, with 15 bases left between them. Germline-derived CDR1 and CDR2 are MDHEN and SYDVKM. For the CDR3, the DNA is TGTGCCAGCAGTCCCCCAGGGTTTCGGTACGAGCAGTACTTC. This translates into CASSPPGFRYEQYF.

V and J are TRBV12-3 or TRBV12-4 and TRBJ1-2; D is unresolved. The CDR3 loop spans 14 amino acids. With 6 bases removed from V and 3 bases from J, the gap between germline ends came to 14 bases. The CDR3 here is CASRSPWGDYGYTF. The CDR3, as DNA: TGTGCCAGCAGATCCCCATGGGGAGACTATGGCTACACCTTC.

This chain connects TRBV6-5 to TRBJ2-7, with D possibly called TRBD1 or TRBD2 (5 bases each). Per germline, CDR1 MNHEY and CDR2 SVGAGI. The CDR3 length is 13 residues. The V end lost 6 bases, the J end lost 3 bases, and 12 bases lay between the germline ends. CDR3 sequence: CASSSRGRYEQYF. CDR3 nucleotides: TGTGCCAGCAGCTCCCGGGGCCGCTACGAGCAGTACTTC.

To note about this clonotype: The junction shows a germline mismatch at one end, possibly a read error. The CDR3 region is CASSHRATPGANILTF. As DNA, the CDR3 is TGCGCCAGCAGCCACCGTGCCACCCCTGGGGCCAACATCCTGACTTTC. V usage is TRBV4-3 and J usage is TRBJ2-6; D possibly corresponds to TRBD1 (5 bases). Per germline, CDR1 LGHNA and CDR2 YSLEER. This CDR3 region has 16 residues.

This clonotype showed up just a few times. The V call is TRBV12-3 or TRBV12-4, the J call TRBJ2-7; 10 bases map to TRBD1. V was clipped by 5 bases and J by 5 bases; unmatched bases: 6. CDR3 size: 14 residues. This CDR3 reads CASSTGQGRHEQYF. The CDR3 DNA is TGTGCCAGCAGTACGGGACAGGGGAGGCACGAGCAGTACTTC.

Written as DNA, the CDR3 is TGTGCCAGCAGCCTGGAGGGGGGATCAGAGACCCAGTACTTC. This translates into CASSLEGGSETQYF. The rearrangement joins TRBV7-2 to TRBJ2-5, with D perhaps TRBD1 or TRBD2 (6 bases each). CDR1 and CDR2 (germline): SGHTA, FQGNSA. Trimming pared 5 bases from V and 4 bases from J, leaving 14 bases between. The CDR3 sequence is 14 residues long.

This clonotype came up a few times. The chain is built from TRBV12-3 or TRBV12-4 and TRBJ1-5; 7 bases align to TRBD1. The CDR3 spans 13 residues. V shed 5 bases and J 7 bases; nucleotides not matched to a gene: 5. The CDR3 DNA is TGTGCCAGCAGTAGGGGGACAGACCAGCCCCAGCATTTT. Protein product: CASSRGTDQPQHF.

The CDR3 DNA follows: TGTGCCACCAGTGACCCCCTAGGGACTAGCGGGAAAGGGGAGACCCAGTACTTC. It yields the protein CATSDPLGTSGKGETQYF. This chain joins TRBV24-1 and TRBJ2-5; 13 bases align to TRBD2. CDR3 length equals 18 residues. V lost 4 bases to trimming and J lost 5 bases; unmatched junction nucleotides: 12. CDR1 and CDR2 (germline): KGHDR, SFDVKD.

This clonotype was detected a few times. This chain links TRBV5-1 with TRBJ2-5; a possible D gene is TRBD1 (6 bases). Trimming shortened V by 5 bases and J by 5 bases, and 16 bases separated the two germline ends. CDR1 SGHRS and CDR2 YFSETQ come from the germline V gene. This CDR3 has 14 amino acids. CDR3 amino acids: CASSPDSPGETQYF. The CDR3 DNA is TGCGCCAGCAGTCCGGACAGTCCGGGCGAGACCCAGTACTTC.

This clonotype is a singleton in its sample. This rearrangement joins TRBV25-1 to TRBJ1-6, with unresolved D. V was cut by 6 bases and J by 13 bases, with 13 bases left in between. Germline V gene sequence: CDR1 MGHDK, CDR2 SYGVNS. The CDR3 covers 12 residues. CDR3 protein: CASRAGLRPLHF. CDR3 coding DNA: TGTGCCAGCAGAGCCGGGCTTAGGCCCCTCCACTTT.

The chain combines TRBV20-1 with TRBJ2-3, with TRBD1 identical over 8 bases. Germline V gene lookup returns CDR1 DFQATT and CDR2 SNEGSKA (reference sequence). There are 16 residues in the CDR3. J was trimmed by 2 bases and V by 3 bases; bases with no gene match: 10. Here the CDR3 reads CSARPRQGYVTDTQYF. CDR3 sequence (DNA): TGCAGTGCTAGGCCCCGACAGGGGTATGTCACAGATACGCAGTATTTT.